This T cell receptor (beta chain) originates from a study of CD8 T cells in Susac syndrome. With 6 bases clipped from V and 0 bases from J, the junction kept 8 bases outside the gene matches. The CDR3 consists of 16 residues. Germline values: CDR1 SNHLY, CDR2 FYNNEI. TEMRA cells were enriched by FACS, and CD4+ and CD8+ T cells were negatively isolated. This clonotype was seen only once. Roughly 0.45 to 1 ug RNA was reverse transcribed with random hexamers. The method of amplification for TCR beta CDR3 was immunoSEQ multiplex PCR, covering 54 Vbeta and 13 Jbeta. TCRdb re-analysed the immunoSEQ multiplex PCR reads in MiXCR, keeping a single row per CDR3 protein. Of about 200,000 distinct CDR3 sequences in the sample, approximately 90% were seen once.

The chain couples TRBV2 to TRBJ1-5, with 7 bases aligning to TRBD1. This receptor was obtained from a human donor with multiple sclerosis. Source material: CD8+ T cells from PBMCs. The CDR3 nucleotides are TGTGCCAGCAGCGACACAGGGGAGGATAGCAATCAGCCCCAGCATTTT. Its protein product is CASSDTGEDSNQPQHF.